This T cell receptor (beta chain) came from a study of cytomegalovirus exposure and HLA in healthy donors. Whole-study findings and limits: It was reportedly the case that the classifier diagnosed cytomegalovirus status with high specificity and sensitivity.

Germline V gene lookup returns CDR1 SGHDN and CDR2 FVKESK. There are 13 residues in the CDR3. With respect to this clone: Its specificity is unknown. One end of the junction is discordant with germline, which a read error may explain.

The method was immunoSEQ multiplex PCR; TCRdb's version includes in-frame clones alone and lacks a portion of them. The table records about 68,000 clones, over 95% of them present only once. The TCR was taken from a man aged 18 to 30 in good health and CMV-seronegative. The source material was PBMCs. The J gene is TRBJ1-2, the V gene TRBV14, with TRBD1 matching over 7 bases. The CDR3 here is CASSQMTGTKLVF. DNA for the CDR3: TGTGCCAGCAGCCAAATGACAGGGACCAAGCTGGTCTTC.